This T cell receptor (beta chain) derives from a study of monozygotic twins with inflammatory bowel disease. Study results and limitations: A reduction in TCRbeta diversity (inverse Simpson) was seen in IBD patients relative to healthy co-twins. Discordant twins showed the same repertoire similarity as concordant twins, possibly from limited power.

Each UMI harboured a 6-nucleotide sample barcode and was appended via template switching. PCR of TCRalpha and TCRbeta cDNA was nested, with two rounds of about 15 and 9 cycles. TCRdb reprocessed the 5' RACE reads and reports one entry per CDR3 protein, with no DNA. The sample data list about 210,000 distinct CDR3 sequences. Points on this clonotype: Its antigen is not known.

The clonotype was recovered from a human donor with ulcerative colitis or Crohn's disease, or a healthy co-twin of an affected twin (not recorded which). The sequenced sample was blood.

CDR3 amino acids: CASSRDRTDTEAFF. The chain is built from TRBV12-3 or TRBV12-4 and TRBJ1-1; no DNA is available, so the TRBD1 call from TCRdb remains unchecked. The CDR3 runs to 14 residues.